These T cell receptor beta chains were read from a single sample in a study of T cell repertoires in cytomegalovirus infection. TCRdb passed the reads through MiXCR, listing each CDR3 protein once. The repertoire holds about 770,000 distinct CDR3 sequences, with about 27% as singletons. The antigens of these receptors remain unknown. The specimen comprised cultured CD8+ T cells from PBMCs, sampled from culture after CMV antigen stimulation. The receptor source for this set is a human donor in good health (CMV status not recorded). Some clones in this sample may be carry-over from other donors' samples. Both conserved end residues are part of each CDR3. The D gene is left open where the match is weak. Size tells how often a clone was seen (once, few, many) or the class of an expanded clone, and some rows leave it out.

j_gene: TRBJ2-3
d_gene: .
abundance: .
v_gene: TRBV7-9
CDR3nt: TGTGCCAGCAGCTTCCGAAGAGATACGCAGTATTTT
CDR3aa: CASSFRRDTQYF

j_gene: TRBJ2-2
d_gene: .
abundance: .
v_gene: TRBV5-8
CDR3nt: TGTGCCAGCAGCTTTGAAGCGGGCGGCACCGGGGAGCTGTTTTTT
CDR3aa: CASSFEAGGTGELFF

j_gene: TRBJ1-1
d_gene: TRBD1
abundance: .
v_gene: TRBV29-1
CDR3nt: TGCAGCGTTGAATCCCGGGACAGGGGTCCTGAAGCTTTCTTT
CDR3aa: CSVESRDRGPEAFF

j_gene: TRBJ1-1
d_gene: TRBD1
abundance: many
v_gene: TRBV5-1
CDR3nt: TGCGCCAGCAGCACAGGGGGTTTTGGTACTGAAGCTTTCTTT
CDR3aa: CASSTGGFGTEAFF

j_gene: TRBJ1-2
d_gene: .
abundance: few
v_gene: TRBV7-6
CDR3nt: TGTGCCAGCAGCTCAAACAGGAAGTCCTATGGCTACACCTTC
CDR3aa: CASSSNRKSYGYTF

j_gene: TRBJ1-5
d_gene: TRBD1
abundance: .
v_gene: TRBV11-2
CDR3nt: TGTGCCAGCAGCGCCAGCGACAGGGGATTTGCCAATCAGCCCCAGCATTTT
CDR3aa: CASSASDRGFANQPQHF

j_gene: TRBJ1-6
d_gene: .
abundance: many
v_gene: TRBV7-9
CDR3nt: TGTGCCAGCAGCTTAGTAGGGGGGGCGCGGACTTCACCCCTCCACTTT
CDR3aa: CASSLVGGARTSPLHF

j_gene: TRBJ2-5
d_gene: TRBD1
abundance: few
v_gene: TRBV6-1
CDR3nt: TGTGCCACCACACACAGGGGGATGGGGCAAGAGACCCAGTACTTC
CDR3aa: CATTHRGMGQETQYF

j_gene: TRBJ2-2
d_gene: .
abundance: many
v_gene: TRBV7-2
CDR3nt: TGTGCCAGAGGGGCGGACACCGGGGAGCTGTTTTTT
CDR3aa: CARGADTGELFF

j_gene: TRBJ2-2
d_gene: TRBD2
abundance: few
v_gene: TRBV12-3/TRBV12-4
CDR3nt: TGTGCCAGCAGTTTCGGACTAGCCTCGAACACCGGGGAGCTGTTTTTT
CDR3aa: CASSFGLASNTGELFF

j_gene: TRBJ1-2
d_gene: TRBD1
abundance: .
v_gene: TRBV28
CDR3nt: TGTGCCAGCAGAGAGACAGGGGGTTACGGCTACACCTTC
CDR3aa: CASRETGGYGYTF